Shown below are 7 T cell receptor beta chains from a single sample sequenced in a study of T cell repertoires in cytomegalovirus infection. No antigen has been assigned to these receptors. TCRdb used MiXCR to reprocess the reads, holding one entry per CDR3 protein. The data contain about 920,000 distinct CDR3 sequences, 31% of them singletons. The sample consisted of cultured CD8+ T cells from PBMCs, taken from culture after CMV antigen stimulation. The receptors originated from a human donor in good health (CMV status not recorded). Some clones in this sample may be carry-over from other donors' samples.

This clonotype was seen a handful of times. This chain links TRBV9 with TRBJ2-1, with D unclear. V was clipped by 3 bases and J by 0 bases, with 16 bases between them. The CDR3 is 17 amino acids. Germline V gene data show CDR1 as SGDLS and CDR2 as YYNGEE. The CDR3 DNA follows: TGTGCCAGCAGCGCCCATGGGCCGATCAACTCCTACAATGAGCAGTTCTTC. Protein product: CASSAHGPINSYNEQFF.

The gene calls are TRBV6-2 or TRBV6-3 and TRBJ2-7, with a possible D match to TRBD1 (6 bases). V dropped 8 bases and J dropped 4 bases, with 9 bases sitting between them. The CDR3 loop spans 11 amino acids. Germline V CDR1 and CDR2: MNHEY, SVGEGT. The chain's CDR3 is CASVRGYEQYV. The DNA for the CDR3 is TGTGCCAGCGTCAGGGGTTACGAGCAGTACGTC.

This sequence joins TRBV7-9 and TRBJ2-1; 13 bases are a match to TRBD2. Germline V lookup: CDR1 SEHNR, CDR2 FQNEAQ (reference sequence). The CDR3 covers 14 residues. V lost 5 bases, J lost 9 bases, and 4 bases stayed unmatched. The CDR3 protein is CASSPGLAGFEQFF. The DNA of the CDR3 is TGTGCCAGCAGCCCGGGACTAGCGGGGTTTGAGCAGTTCTTC. Full variable domain (rest looked up from reference TRBV7-9 and TRBJ2-1): DTGVSQNPRHKITKRGQNVTFRCDPISEHNRLYWYRQTLGQGPEFLTYFQNEAQLEKSRLLSDRFSAERPKGSFSTLEIQRTEQGDSAMYLCASSPGLAGFEQFFGPGTRLTVL.

This clonotype was recorded a few times. The chain uses TRBV10-3 and TRBJ2-5; 7 bases are a match to TRBD1. The germline V gene has CDR1 ENHRY and CDR2 SYGVKD. The CDR3 consists of 14 residues. With 6 bases clipped from V and 1 base from J, the junction kept 5 bases outside the gene matches. CDR3 sequence (DNA): TGTGCCATCAGCACCCGGGACAGCCAAGAGACCCAGTACTTC. Protein sequence: CAISTRDSQETQYF.

This clonotype was seen ten or more times. The chain couples TRBV12-3 or TRBV12-4 to TRBJ2-5, with D possibly being TRBD1 (5 bases). The CDR3 consists of 13 residues. Trimming removed 6 bases at V and 4 bases at J, with 12 bases between. CDR3 DNA sequence: TGTGCCAGCAGCCGAGGCAGGGTAGAGACCCAGTACTTC. It encodes CASSRGRVETQYF.

This clonotype has a single count. V and J are TRBV27 and TRBJ1-1; D perhaps matches TRBD1 (6 bases). CDR1 MNHEY and CDR2 SMNVEV come from the germline V gene (reference sequence). The CDR3 covers 11 residues. The CDR3 DNA follows: TGTGAGAGCAGAGGGGTCAGGGGAGCTTTCTTT. This encodes CESRGVRGAFF.

The gene calls are TRBV5-3 and TRBJ1-3; D may be TRBD1 (6 bases). TRBV5-3 qualifies as an ORF whose function is uncertain. The CDR3 is 16 residues long. Trimming left V 8 bases short and J 0 bases short, with 18 bases between. This chain's CDR3 is CASSGWDMSSGNTIYF. For the CDR3, the DNA is TGTGCCAGCAGCGGATGGGACATGAGCTCTGGAAACACCATATATTTT.